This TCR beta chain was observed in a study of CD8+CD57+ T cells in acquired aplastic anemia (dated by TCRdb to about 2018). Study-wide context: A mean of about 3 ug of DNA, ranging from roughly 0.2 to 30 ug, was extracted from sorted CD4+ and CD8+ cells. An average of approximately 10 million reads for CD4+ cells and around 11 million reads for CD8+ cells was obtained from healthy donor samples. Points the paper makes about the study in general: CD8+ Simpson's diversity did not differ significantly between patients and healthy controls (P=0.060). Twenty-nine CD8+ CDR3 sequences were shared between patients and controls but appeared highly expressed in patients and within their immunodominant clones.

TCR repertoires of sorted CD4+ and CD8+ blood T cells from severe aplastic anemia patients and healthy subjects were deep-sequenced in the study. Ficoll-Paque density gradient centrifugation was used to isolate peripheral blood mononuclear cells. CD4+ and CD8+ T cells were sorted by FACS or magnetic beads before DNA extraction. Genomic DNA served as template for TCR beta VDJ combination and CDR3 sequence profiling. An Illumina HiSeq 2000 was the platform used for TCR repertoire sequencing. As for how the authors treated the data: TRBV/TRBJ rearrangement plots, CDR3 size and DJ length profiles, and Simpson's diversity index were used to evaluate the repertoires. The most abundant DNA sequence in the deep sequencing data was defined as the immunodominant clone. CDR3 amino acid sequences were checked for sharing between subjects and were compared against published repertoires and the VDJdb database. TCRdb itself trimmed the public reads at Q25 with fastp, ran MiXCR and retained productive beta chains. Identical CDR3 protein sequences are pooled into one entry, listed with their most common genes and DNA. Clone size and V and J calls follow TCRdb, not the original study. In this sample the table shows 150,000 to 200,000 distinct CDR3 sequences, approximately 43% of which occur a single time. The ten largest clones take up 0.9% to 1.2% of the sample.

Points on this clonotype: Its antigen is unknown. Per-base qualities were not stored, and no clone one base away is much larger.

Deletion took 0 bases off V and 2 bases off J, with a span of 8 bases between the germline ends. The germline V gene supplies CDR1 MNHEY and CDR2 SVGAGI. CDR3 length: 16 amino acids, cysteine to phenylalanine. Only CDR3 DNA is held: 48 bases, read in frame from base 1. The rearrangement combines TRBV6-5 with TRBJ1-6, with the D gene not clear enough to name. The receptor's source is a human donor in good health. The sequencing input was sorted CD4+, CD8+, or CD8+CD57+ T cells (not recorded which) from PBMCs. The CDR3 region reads CASSYSPGAYNSPLHF. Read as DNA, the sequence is TGTGCCAGCAGTTACTCTCCGGGCGCCTATAATTCACCCCTCCACTTT.